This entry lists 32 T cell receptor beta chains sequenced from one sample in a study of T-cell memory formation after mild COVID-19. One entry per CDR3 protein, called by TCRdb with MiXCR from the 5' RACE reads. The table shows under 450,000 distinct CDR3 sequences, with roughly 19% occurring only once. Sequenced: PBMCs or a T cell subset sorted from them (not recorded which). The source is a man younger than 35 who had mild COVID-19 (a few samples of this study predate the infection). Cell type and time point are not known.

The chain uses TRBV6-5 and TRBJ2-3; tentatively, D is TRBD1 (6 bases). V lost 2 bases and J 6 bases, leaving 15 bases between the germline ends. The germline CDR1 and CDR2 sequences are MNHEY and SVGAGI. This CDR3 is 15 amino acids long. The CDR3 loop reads CASSYRGHRQDTQYF. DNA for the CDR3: TGTGCCAGCAGTTACCGGGGACATCGTCAGGATACGCAGTATTTT.

CDR3 sequence (DNA): TGTGCCAGCAGCCAAAAGGGGCGGGAGGAGACCCAGTACTTC. It yields the protein CASSQKGREETQYF. The chain employs TRBV4-2 and TRBJ2-5; TRBD2 agrees at 7 bases. The CDR3 runs to 14 residues. Unmatched junction bases numbered 5, after V lost 2 bases and J lost 5 bases. Germline CDR1 LGHNA, CDR2 YNFKEQ.

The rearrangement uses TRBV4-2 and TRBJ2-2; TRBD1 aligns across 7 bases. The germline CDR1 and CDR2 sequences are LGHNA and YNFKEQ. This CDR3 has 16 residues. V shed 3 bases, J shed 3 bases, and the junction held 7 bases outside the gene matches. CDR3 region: CASSQETGYHTGELFF. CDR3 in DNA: TGTGCCAGCAGCCAGGAGACAGGGTACCACACCGGGGAGCTGTTTTTT.

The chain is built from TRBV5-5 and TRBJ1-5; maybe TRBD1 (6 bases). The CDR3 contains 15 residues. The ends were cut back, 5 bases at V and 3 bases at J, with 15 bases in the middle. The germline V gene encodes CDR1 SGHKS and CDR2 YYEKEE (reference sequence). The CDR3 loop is CASSESGGLNQPQHF. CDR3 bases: TGTGCCAGCAGTGAATCTGGGGGGCTCAATCAGCCCCAGCATTTT.

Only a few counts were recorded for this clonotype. CDR3: CASSPFVAGELFF. Here the CDR3 DNA reads TGTGCCAGCAGCCCGTTTGTCGCCGGGGAGCTGTTTTTT. The J gene is TRBJ2-2, the V gene TRBV7-2; D call uncertain. CDR3 length: 13 residues. The germline V gene has CDR1 SGHTA and CDR2 FQGNSA. Trimming cost V 5 bases and J 6 bases, with 10 bases left between them.

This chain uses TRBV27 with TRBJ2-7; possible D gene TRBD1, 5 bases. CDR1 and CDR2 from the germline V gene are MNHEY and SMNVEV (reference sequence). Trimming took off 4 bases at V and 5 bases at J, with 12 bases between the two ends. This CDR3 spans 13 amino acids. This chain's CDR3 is CASSSQVYHEQYF. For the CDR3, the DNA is TGTGCCAGCAGTTCACAGGTCTACCACGAGCAGTACTTC.

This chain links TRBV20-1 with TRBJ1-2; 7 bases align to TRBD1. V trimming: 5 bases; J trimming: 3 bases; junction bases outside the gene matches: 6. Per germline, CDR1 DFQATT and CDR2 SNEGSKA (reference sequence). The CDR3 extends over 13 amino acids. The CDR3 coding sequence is TGCAGTGCTGCAGGACAGGTTTACTATGGCTACACCTTC. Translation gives CSAAGQVYYGYTF.

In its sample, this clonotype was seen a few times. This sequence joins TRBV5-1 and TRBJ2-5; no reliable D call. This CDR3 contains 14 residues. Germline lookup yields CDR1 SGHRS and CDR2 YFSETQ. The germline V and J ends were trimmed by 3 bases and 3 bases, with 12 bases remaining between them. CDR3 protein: CASSSVLGKETQYF. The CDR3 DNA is TGCGCCAGCAGCTCGGTATTAGGGAAAGAGACCCAGTACTTC.

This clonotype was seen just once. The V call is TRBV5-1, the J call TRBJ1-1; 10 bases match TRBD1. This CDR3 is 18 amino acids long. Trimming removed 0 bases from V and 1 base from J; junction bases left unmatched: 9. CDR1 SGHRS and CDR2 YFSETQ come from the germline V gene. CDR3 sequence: CASSLGDRGGHSNTEAFF. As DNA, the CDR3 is TGCGCCAGCAGCTTGGGGGACAGGGGAGGACATTCGAACACTGAAGCTTTCTTT.

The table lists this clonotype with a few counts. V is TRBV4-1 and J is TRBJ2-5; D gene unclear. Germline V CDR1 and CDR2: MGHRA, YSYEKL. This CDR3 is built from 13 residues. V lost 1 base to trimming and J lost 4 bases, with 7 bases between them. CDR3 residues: CASSQGRAETQYF. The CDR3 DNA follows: TGCGCCAGCAGCCAAGGCCGGGCAGAGACCCAGTACTTC.

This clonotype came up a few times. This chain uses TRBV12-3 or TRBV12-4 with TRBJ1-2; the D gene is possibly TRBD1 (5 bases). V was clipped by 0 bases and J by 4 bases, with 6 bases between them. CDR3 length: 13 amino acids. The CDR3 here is CASSLAGAYGYTF. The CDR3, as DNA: TGTGCCAGCAGTTTAGCAGGGGCCTATGGCTACACCTTC.

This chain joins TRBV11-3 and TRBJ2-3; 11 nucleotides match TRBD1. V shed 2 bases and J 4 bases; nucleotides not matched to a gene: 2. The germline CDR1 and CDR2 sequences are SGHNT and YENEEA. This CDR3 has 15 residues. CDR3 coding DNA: TGTGCCAGCAGCTTATCGGGACAGGGGGCAGATACGCAGTATTTT. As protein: CASSLSGQGADTQYF.

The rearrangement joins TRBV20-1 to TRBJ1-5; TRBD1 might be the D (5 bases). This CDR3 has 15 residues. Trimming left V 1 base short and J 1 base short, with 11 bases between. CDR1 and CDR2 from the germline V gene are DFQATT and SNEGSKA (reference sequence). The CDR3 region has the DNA TGCAGTGCTAGAGCTACGGGGCTAAGCAATCAGCCCCAGCATTTT. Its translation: CSARATGLSNQPQHF.

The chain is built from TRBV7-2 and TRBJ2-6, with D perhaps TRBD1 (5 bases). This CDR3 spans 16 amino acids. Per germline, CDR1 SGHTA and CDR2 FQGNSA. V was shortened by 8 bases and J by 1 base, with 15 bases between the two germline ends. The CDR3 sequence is CASWRVPGSGANVLTF. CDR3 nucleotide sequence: TGTGCCAGCTGGCGAGTCCCAGGGTCTGGGGCCAACGTCCTGACTTTC.

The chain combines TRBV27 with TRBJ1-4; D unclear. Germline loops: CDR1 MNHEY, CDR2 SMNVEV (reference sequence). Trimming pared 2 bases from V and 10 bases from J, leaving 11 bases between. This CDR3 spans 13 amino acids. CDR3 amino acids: CASSLVNPGKLFF. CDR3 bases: TGTGCCAGCAGTTTAGTCAACCCAGGAAAACTGTTTTTT.

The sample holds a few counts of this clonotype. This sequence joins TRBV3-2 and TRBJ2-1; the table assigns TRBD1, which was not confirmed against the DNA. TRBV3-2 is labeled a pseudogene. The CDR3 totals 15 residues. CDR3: CASSQIEDRGNEQFF. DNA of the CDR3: TGTGCCAGCAGTCAGATAGAGGACAGGGGCAATGAGCAGTTCTTC.

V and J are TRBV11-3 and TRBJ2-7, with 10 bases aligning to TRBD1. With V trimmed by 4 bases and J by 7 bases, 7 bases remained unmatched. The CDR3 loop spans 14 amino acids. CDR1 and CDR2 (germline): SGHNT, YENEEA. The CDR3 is CASSYRDRGWEQYF. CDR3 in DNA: TGTGCCAGCAGCTACCGGGACAGGGGTTGGGAGCAGTACTTC.

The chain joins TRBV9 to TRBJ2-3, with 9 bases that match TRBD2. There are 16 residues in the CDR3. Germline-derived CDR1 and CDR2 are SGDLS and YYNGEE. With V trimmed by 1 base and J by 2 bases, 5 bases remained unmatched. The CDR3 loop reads CASSVRLAGDTDTQYF. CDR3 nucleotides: TGTGCCAGCAGCGTAAGGTTAGCGGGGGACACAGATACGCAGTATTTT. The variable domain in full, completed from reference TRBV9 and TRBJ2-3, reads DSGVTQTPKHLITATGQRVTLRCSPRSGDLSVYWYQQSLDQGLQFLIQYYNGEERAKGNILERFSAQQFPDLHSELNLSSLELGDSALYFCASSVRLAGDTDTQYFGPGTRLTVL.

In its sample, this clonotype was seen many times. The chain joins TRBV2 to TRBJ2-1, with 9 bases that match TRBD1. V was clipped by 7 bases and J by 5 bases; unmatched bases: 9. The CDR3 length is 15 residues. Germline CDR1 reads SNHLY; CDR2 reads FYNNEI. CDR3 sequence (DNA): TGTGCCAGCATACGGCCGGGACAGGGAAACAATGAGCAGTTCTTC. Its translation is CASIRPGQGNNEQFF. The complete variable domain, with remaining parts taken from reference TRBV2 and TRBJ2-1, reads EPEVTQTPSHQVTQMGQEVILRCVPISNHLYFYWYRQILGQKVEFLVSFYNNEISEKSEIFDDQFSVERPDGSNFTLKIRSTKLEDSAMYFCASIRPGQGNNEQFFGPGTRLTVL.

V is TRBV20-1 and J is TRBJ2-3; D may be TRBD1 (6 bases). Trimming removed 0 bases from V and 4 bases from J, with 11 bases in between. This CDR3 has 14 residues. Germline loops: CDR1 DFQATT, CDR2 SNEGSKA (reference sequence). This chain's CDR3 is CSARDSRGSDTQYF. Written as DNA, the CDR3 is TGCAGTGCTAGAGATAGTAGGGGGTCAGATACGCAGTATTTT.

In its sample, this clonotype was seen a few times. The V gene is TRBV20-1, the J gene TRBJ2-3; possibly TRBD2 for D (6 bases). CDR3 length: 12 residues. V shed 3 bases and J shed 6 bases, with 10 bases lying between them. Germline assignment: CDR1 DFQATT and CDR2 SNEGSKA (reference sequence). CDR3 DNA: TGCAGTGCTAGCAGAGGGAGGGATACGCAGTATTTT. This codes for CSASRGRDTQYF.

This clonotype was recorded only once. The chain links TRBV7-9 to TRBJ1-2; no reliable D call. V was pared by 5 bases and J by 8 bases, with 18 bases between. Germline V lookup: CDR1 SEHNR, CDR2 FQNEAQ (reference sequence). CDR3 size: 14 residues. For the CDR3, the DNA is TGTGCCAGCAGCCAACAAACGACGGGTCGAGGCTACACCTTC. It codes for CASSQQTTGRGYTF.

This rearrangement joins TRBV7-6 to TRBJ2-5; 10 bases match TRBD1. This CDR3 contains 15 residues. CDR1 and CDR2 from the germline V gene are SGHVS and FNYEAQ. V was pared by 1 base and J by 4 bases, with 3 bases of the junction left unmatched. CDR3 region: CASSLGDRGRETQYF. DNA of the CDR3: TGTGCCAGCAGCTTAGGGGACAGGGGAAGAGAGACCCAGTACTTC.

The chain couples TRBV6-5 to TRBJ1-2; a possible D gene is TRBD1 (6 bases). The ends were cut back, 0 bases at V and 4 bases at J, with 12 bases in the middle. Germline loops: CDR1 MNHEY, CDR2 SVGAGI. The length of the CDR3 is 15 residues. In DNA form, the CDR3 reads TGTGCCAGCAGTTACTCGAACAGGGCTGGCTATGGCTACACCTTC. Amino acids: CASSYSNRAGYGYTF.

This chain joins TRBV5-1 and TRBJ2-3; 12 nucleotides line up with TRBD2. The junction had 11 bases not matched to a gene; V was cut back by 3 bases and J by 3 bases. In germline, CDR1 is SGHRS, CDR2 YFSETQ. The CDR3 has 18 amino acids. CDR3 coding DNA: TGCGCCAGCAGCTATGGGCTAGCGGGGGGGCCTTGGACAGATACGCAGTATTTT. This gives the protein CASSYGLAGGPWTDTQYF.

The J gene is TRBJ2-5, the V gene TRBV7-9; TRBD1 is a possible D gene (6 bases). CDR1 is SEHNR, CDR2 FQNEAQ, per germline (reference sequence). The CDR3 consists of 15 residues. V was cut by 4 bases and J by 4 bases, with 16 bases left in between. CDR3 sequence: CASSSRTVQGETQYF. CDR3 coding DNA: TGTGCCAGCAGCTCCCGGACAGTCCAGGGAGAGACCCAGTACTTC.

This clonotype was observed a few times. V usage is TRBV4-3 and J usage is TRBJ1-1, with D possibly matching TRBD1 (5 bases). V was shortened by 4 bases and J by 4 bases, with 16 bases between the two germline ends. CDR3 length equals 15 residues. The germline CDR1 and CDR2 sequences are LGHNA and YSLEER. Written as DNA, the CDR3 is TGCGCCAGCAGCCCTCTTCTGGGGGGGGGCACTGAAGCTTTCTTT. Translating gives CASSPLLGGGTEAFF.

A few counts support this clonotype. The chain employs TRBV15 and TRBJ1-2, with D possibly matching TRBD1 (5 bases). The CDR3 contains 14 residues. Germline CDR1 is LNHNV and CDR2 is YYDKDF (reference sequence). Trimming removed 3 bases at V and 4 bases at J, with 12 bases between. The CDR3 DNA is TGTGCCACCAGCAGGGGGGGAGACATCTATGGCTACACCTTC. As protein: CATSRGGDIYGYTF.

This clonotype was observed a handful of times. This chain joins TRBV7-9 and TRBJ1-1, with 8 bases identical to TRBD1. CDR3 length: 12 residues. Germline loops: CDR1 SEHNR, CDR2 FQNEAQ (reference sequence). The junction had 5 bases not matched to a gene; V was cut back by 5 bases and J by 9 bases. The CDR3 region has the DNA TGTGCCAGCAGCCCCGGACAGGGTAAAGCTTTCTTT. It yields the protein CASSPGQGKAFF.

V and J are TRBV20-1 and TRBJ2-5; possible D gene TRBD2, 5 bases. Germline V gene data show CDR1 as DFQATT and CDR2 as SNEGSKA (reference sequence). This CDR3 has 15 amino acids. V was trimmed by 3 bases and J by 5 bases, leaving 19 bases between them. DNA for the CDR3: TGCAGTGCTAGCGCTTCGGGCATGGAGGATGAGACCCAGTACTTC. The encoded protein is CSASASGMEDETQYF.

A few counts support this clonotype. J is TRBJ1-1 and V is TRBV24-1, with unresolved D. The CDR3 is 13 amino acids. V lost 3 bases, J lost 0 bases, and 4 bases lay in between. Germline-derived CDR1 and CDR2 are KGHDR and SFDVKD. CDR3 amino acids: CATSDGMNTEAFF. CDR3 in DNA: TGTGCCACCAGTGATGGAATGAACACTGAAGCTTTCTTT.

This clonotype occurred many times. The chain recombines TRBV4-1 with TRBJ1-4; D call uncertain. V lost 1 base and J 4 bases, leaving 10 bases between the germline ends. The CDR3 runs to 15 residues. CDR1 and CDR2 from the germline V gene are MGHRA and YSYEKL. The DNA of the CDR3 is TGCGCCAGCAGCCAAGGGTCCGGGGATAATGAAAAACTGTTTTTT. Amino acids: CASSQGSGDNEKLFF.